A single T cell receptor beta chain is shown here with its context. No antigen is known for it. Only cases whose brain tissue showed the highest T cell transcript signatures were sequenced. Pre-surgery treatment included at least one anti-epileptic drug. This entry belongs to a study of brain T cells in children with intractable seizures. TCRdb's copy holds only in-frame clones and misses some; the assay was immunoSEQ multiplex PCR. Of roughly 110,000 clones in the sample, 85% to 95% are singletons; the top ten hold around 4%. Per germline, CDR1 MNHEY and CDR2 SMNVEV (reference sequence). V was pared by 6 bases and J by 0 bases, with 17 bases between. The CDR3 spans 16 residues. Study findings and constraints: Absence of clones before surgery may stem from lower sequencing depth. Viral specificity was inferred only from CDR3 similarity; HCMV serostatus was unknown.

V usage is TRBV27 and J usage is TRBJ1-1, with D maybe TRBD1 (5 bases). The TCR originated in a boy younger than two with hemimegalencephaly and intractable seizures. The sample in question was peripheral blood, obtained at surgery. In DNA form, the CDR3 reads TGTGCCAGCAGCCCTTCAAGAGTACAGGTGAACACTGAAGCTTTCTTT. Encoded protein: CASSPSRVQVNTEAFF.